This paragraph covers one TCR beta chain sequence. The antigen remains undetermined. V was pared by 3 bases and J by 7 bases, with 7 bases of the junction left unmatched. CDR1 and CDR2 from the germline V gene are LGHNA and YNFKEQ. The CDR3 contains 14 residues. These data are taken from a study of CD8 T cell repertoires and HIV-1 epitope variants. Turning to the study itself: Controls were a CMV, EBV and flu pool, Ebola AY9, and no peptide.

Study results and limitations: Most of the nine antigen-specific clonotypes appeared cross-reactive to autologous or escape variants.

Clones were sequenced by immunoSEQ multiplex PCR, and TCRdb holds only the in-frame ones, with some missing. The repertoire consists of approximately 5,000 clones, with about two thirds occurring once and the leading ten covering 40% to 45%. The chain carries TRBV4-2 and TRBJ2-7; 9 positions agree with TRBD1. The clonotype was recovered from a male donor with HIV. Sequencing was done on a sample of cultured CD8+ T cells derived from PBMCs. CDR3 in amino acids: CASSHIAGTGEQYF. The CDR3 nucleotides are TGTGCCAGCAGCCATATAGCAGGGACAGGGGAGCAGTACTTC.